These 17 T cell receptor beta chains were all obtained from the same sample, sequenced in a study of T cells in Graves' hyperthyroidism and ophthalmopathy. TCR beta CDR3 sequences were amplified from RNA transcripts. The HTBI primer set was used in a first-round RT-PCR of the TCR CDR3. TCRdb reanalysed the multiplex PCR reads using MiXCR and keeps one entry per CDR3 protein. The data show more than 500,000 distinct CDR3 sequences, 12% to 15% seen once. Input material: blood. These receptors were taken from a middle-aged woman with Graves' hyperthyroidism.

The V gene is TRBV20-1, the J gene TRBJ2-7; TRBD1 agrees at 7 bases. From germline, CDR1 is DFQATT and CDR2 SNEGSKA (reference sequence). The CDR3 has 13 residues. V shed 6 bases and J 3 bases; nucleotides not matched to a gene: 8. The CDR3 here is CSAIRQGGYEQYF. The DNA for the CDR3 is TGCAGTGCCATTAGACAGGGTGGCTACGAGCAGTACTTC.

This clonotype appeared many times. For the CDR3, the DNA is TGCGCCAGCAGCTTGGCTAGAAACAATGAGCAGTTCTTC. Translated: CASSLARNNEQFF. The chain has TRBV5-1 and TRBJ2-1; D unclear. Germline loops: CDR1 SGHRS, CDR2 YFSETQ. V was pared by 0 bases and J by 5 bases, with 6 bases between. CDR3 length equals 13 residues.

The rearrangement uses TRBV7-2 and TRBJ1-5; no definite D call. The germline V and J ends were trimmed by 1 base and 7 bases, with 11 bases remaining between them. Germline assignment: CDR1 SGHTA and CDR2 FQGNSA. CDR3 length equals 14 residues. CDR3 loop: CASSLDWVTQPQHF. In nucleotides, the CDR3 is TGTGCCAGCAGCTTAGATTGGGTTACCCAGCCCCAGCATTTT.

This clonotype was counted at least ten times. The chain uses TRBV7-6 and TRBJ2-1; no firm D call. Per the germline V gene, CDR1 is SGHVS and CDR2 is FNYEAQ. The CDR3 extends over 15 amino acids. V dropped 5 bases and J dropped 6 bases, with 17 bases sitting between them. The CDR3 loop reads CASSRGSYMSNEQFF. CDR3 sequence (DNA): TGTGCCAGCAGCCGCGGTAGCTACATGTCCAATGAGCAGTTCTTC.

The sample holds many counts of this clonotype. The chain combines TRBV5-1 with TRBJ1-2; no definite D call. This CDR3 has 14 residues. V lost 0 bases and J lost 3, with 9 bases in between. The germline gives CDR1 SGHRS, CDR2 YFSETQ. Here the CDR3 DNA reads TGCGCCAGCAGCTTGGGAGGAAGGGACTATGGCTACACCTTC. This sequence encodes CASSLGGRDYGYTF.

A few counts support this clonotype. The rearrangement joins TRBV6-2 or TRBV6-3 to TRBJ2-1; D is tentatively TRBD1 or TRBD2 (5 bases each). V lost 5 bases, J lost 6 bases, and 20 bases lay in between. The CDR3 extends over 16 amino acids. CDR1 and CDR2 from the germline V gene are MNHEY and SVGEGT. This CDR3 is CASSRDRAVDVNEQFF. The CDR3 nucleotides read TGTGCCAGCAGTAGGGACCGGGCCGTTGATGTCAATGAGCAGTTCTTC.

This clonotype was recorded at least ten times. This chain links TRBV29-1 with TRBJ1-1, with D possibly TRBD1 on 6 matching bases. Trimming shortened V by 3 bases and J by 3 bases, and 11 bases separated the two germline ends. CDR1 SQVTM and CDR2 ANQGSEA come from the germline V gene. The CDR3 has 13 amino acids. CDR3 sequence (DNA): TGCAGCGTTGATTGGGGGCTTGACACTGAAGCTTTCTTT. Residues: CSVDWGLDTEAFF.

The rearrangement uses TRBV5-4 and TRBJ2-7; D possibly corresponds to TRBD1 (6 bases). This CDR3 has 12 amino acids. V was pared by 4 bases and J by 7 bases, with 12 bases between. Germline assignment: CDR1 SGHNT and CDR2 YYREEE (reference sequence). The CDR3 reads CASSITGFEQYF. The CDR3 nucleotides read TGTGCCAGCAGCATTACAGGGTTTGAGCAGTACTTC.

This chain joins TRBV28 and TRBJ1-5, with 7 nucleotides matching TRBD1. J was trimmed by 0 bases and V by 6 bases; bases with no gene match: 11. The CDR3 runs 17 residues. Germline assignment: CDR1 MDHEN and CDR2 SYDVKM. The CDR3 loop is CASSAGQNLNSNQPQHF. CDR3 DNA: TGTGCCAGCAGCGCGGGACAGAATCTCAATAGCAATCAGCCCCAGCATTTT.

This clonotype showed up many times. This sequence joins TRBV6-1 and TRBJ1-3, with 9 nucleotides matching TRBD1. This CDR3 comprises 16 residues. Looked up from germline, CDR1 is MNHNS and CDR2 is SASEGT. V lost 5 bases to trimming and J lost 0 bases; unmatched junction nucleotides: 5. The CDR3 sequence is CASSPGTGSSGNTIYF. The DNA for the CDR3 is TGTGCCAGCAGTCCCGGGACAGGGTCCTCTGGAAACACCATATATTTT.

This clonotype showed up just a few times. V is TRBV30 and J is TRBJ1-1; no clear D. Germline V gene lookup returns CDR1 GTSNPN and CDR2 SVGIG (reference sequence). The V end lost 3 bases, the J end lost 1 base, and 9 bases lay between the germline ends. The CDR3 sequence is 13 residues long. The CDR3 DNA sequence: TGTGCCTGGAGCGATAACGCGAACACTGAAGCTTTCTTT. It codes for CAWSDNANTEAFF.

This clonotype was seen many times. The genes are TRBV15 and TRBJ2-3; a weak D match, TRBD1 (5 bases). V was cut by 0 bases and J by 0 bases, with 19 bases left in between. There are 19 residues in the CDR3. Germline CDR1 is LNHNV and CDR2 is YYDKDF (reference sequence). CDR3 bases: TGTGCCACCAGCAGAGATGATATTTGGAGTCAGGGTAGCACAGATACGCAGTATTTT. This codes for CATSRDDIWSQGSTDTQYF.

There are many counts of this clonotype. The chain couples TRBV5-1 to TRBJ1-1; 7 nucleotides line up with TRBD1. Trimming took 5 bases from V and 5 from J; bases not matched to a gene: 6. CDR1 is SGHRS and CDR2 is YFSETQ in the germline V gene. The CDR3 contains 13 residues. Written as DNA, the CDR3 is TGCGCCAGCAGTATGGCAGGGGGTACTGAAGCTTTCTTT. It is translated as CASSMAGGTEAFF.

Many counts were recorded for this clonotype. The rearrangement links TRBV24-1 to TRBJ2-5; either TRBD1 or TRBD2 may fit D (5 bases each). CDR1 is KGHDR, CDR2 SFDVKD, per germline. Trimming shortened V by 8 bases and J by 5 bases, and 14 bases separated the two germline ends. The CDR3 has 13 amino acids. The CDR3 sequence is CATNDGRDETQYF. The CDR3 region has the DNA TGTGCCACCAACGACGGCAGGGACGAGACCCAGTACTTC.

The chain couples TRBV6-1 to TRBJ1-3, with 7 positions matching TRBD1. The CDR3 covers 17 residues. Germline trimming cut 7 bases from V and 0 bases from J; bases unmatched to any gene: 12. Germline loops: CDR1 MNHNS, CDR2 SASEGT. CDR3 nucleotides: TGTGCCAGCAAATCGACAGGGTCCAATCTCTCTGGAAACACCATATATTTT. Translation gives CASKSTGSNLSGNTIYF.

V gene TRBV25-1 combines with J gene TRBJ1-5; D is ambiguous. The V gene's germline CDR1 is MGHDK and CDR2 SYGVNS. The V gene lost 2 bases and the J gene lost 0 bases, with 11 bases spanning the gap. CDR3 length: 16 amino acids. CDR3: CASSERWKNSNQPQHF. CDR3 coding DNA: TGTGCCAGCAGTGAAAGATGGAAAAATAGCAATCAGCCCCAGCATTTT. Based on the CDR3 plus reference TRBV25-1 and TRBJ1-5, the full variable domain is EADIYQTPRYLVIGTGKKITLECSQTMGHDKMYWYQQDPGMELHLIHYSYGVNSTEKGDLSSESTVSRIRTEHFPLTLESARPSHTSQYLCASSERWKNSNQPQHFGDGTRLSIL.

This clonotype was seen ten or more times. The chain joins TRBV2 to TRBJ2-1; the D gene is possibly TRBD2 (5 bases). Trimming removed 2 bases from V and 7 bases from J, with 18 bases in between. In germline, CDR1 is SNHLY, CDR2 FYNNEI. The CDR3 extends over 16 amino acids. CDR3 nucleotides: TGTGCCAGCAGTGAATACCCGGAAGCGGTTCTTAATGAGCAGTTCTTC. Translation: CASSEYPEAVLNEQFF.